This note documents a single TCR beta chain sequence. These data originate in a study of blood T cell repertoires in COVID-19. Across the study: Some COVID-19 samples were acute and others convalescent; all came from the United States, Italy and Spain.

Across 20 to 25 US areas, participants ranged in age from roughly 18 to 95 years. Cohort 3 recovery required two negative PCRs, clearance, or symptom resolution. In the authors' methods: Amplified reference gene primers provided the basis for estimating nucleated cell counts. Only in-frame clones appear in the TCRdb table, and some are missing; sequencing was by immunoSEQ multiplex PCR. That table is the source of V, J and clone size, and D and trimming were worked out from the DNA. The table lists roughly 190,000 clones, roughly 80% of them singletons, with roughly 3.2% in the top ten. The clonotype comes from a woman in her twenties or thirties who had recovered from COVID-19. Sequenced material: PBMCs or T cells enriched from blood (not recorded which).

The DNA for the CDR3 is TGTGCCAGCTCACCGCAACAGGATGGAAACACCATATATTTT. Amino acid sequence: CASSPQQDGNTIYF. This chain connects TRBV18 to TRBJ1-3, with a possible D match to TRBD1 (5 bases). Germline CDR1 reads KGHSH; CDR2 reads LQKENI. V lost 3 bases to trimming and J lost 3 bases, with 9 bases between them. This CDR3 has 14 residues. Looking up the rest from reference TRBV18 and TRBJ1-3 gives the full variable domain: NAGVMQNPRHLVRRRGQEARLRCSPMKGHSHVYWYRQLPEEGLKFMVYLQKENIIDESGMPKERFSAEFPKEGPSILRIQQVVRGDSAAYFCASSPQQDGNTIYFGEGSWLTVV.